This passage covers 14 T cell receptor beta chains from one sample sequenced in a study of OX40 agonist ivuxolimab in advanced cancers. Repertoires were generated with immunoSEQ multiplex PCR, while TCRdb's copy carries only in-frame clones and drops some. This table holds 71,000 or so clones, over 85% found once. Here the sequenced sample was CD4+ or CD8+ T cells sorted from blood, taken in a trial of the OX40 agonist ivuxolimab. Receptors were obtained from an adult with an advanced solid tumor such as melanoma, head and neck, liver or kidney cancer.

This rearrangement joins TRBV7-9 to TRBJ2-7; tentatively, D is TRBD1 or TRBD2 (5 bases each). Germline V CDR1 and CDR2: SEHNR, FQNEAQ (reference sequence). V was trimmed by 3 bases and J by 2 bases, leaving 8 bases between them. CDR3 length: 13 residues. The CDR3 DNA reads TGTGCCAGCAGCTTCAGGGAGACCTACGAGCAGTACTTC. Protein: CASSFRETYEQYF. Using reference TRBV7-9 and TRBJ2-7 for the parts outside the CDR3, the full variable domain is DTGVSQNPRHKITKRGQNVTFRCDPISEHNRLYWYRQTLGQGPEFLTYFQNEAQLEKSRLLSDRFSAERPKGSFSTLEIQRTEQGDSAMYLCASSFRETYEQYFGPGTRLTVT.

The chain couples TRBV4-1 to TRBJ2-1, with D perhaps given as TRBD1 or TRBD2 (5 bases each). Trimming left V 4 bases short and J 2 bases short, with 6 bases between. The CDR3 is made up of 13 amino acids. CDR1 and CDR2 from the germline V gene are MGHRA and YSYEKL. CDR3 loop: CASSRDPYNEQFF. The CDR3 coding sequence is TGCGCCAGCAGCCGGGACCCCTACAATGAGCAGTTCTTC.

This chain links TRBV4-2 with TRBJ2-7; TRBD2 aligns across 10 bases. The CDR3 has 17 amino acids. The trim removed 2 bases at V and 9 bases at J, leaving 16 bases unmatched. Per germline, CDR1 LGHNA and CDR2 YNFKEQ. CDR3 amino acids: CASSQISLAGGGSGQYF. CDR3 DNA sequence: TGTGCCAGCAGCCAAATCTCCTTAGCGGGAGGTGGATCGGGGCAGTACTTC.

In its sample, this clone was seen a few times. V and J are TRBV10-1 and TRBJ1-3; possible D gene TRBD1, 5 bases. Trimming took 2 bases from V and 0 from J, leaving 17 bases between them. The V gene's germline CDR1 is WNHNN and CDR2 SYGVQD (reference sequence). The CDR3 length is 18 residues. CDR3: CASSEIVRAHLSGNTIYF. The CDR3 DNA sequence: TGCGCCAGCAGTGAGATCGTCAGGGCTCATCTCTCTGGAAACACCATATATTTT.

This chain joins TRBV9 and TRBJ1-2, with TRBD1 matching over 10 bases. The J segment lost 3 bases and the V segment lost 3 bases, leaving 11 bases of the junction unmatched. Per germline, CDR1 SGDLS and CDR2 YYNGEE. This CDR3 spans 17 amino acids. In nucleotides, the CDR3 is TGTGCCAGCAGCGAGGGGGACAGGGGTCTGCCCCACTATGGCTACACCTTC. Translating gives CASSEGDRGLPHYGYTF.

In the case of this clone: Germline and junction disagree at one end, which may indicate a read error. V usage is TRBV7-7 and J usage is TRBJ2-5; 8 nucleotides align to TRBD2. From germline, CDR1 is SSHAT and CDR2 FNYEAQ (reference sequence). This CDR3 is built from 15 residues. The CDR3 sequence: CASSFSGGAQETQYF. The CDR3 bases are TGTGCTAGCAGCTTCTCCGGGGGGGCCCAAGAGACCCAGTACTTC. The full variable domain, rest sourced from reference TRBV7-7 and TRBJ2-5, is GAGVSQSPRYKVTKRGQDVTLRCDPISSHATLYWYQQALGQGPEFLTYFNYEAQPDKSGLPSDRFSAERPEGSISTLTIQRTEQRDSAMYRCASSFSGGAQETQYFGPGTRLLVL.

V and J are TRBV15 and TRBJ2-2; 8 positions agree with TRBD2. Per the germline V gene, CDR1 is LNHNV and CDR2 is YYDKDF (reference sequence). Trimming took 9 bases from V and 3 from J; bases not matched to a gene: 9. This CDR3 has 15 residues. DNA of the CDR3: TGTGCCACTACCCCCATAGCGGGGTACACCGGGGAGCTGTTTTTT. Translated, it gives CATTPIAGYTGELFF.

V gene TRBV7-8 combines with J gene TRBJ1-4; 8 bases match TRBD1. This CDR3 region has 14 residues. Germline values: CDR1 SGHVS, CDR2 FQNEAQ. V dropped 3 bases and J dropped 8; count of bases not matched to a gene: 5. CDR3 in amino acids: CASSFRGRPEKLFF. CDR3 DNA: TGTGCCAGCAGCTTCAGGGGGCGCCCCGAAAAACTGTTTTTT.

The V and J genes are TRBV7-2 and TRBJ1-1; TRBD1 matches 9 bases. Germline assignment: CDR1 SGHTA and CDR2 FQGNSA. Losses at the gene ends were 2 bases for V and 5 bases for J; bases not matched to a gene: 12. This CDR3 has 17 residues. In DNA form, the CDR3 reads TGTGCCAGCAGCTTACTCGCCGGGACAGGGATCATTACTGAAGCTTTCTTT. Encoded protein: CASSLLAGTGIITEAFF.

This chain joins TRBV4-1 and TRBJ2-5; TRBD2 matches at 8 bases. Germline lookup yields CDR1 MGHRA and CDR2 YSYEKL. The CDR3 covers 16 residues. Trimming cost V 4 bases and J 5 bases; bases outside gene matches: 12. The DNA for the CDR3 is TGCGCCAGCAGCCCATCCGGGAGGGCCACCAGTGAGACCCAGTACTTC. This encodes CASSPSGRATSETQYF.

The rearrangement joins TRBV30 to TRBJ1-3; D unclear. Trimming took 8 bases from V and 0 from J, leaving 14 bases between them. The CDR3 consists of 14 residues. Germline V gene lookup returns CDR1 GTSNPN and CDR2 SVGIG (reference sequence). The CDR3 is CAHSDGSSGNTIYF. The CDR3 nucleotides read TGTGCCCATTCGGACGGGAGCTCTGGAAACACCATATATTTT.

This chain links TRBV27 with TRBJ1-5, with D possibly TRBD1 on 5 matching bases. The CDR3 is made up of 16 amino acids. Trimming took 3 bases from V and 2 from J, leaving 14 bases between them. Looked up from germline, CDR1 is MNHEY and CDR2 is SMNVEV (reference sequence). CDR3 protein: CASSFEGARGNQPQHF. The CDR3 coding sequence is TGTGCCAGCAGTTTTGAAGGGGCTCGGGGCAATCAGCCCCAGCATTTT.

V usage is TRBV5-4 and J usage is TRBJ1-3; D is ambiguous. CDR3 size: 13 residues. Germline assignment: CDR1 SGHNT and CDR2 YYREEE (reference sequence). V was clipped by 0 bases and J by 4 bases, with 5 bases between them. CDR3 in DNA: TGTGCCAGCAGCTTGGGCCGAGGAAACACCATATATTTT. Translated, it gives CASSLGRGNTIYF.

The CDR3 bases are TGTGCCAGCAGCGGTCGGGGCGCCTACAATGAGCAGTTCTTC. It translates to CASSGRGAYNEQFF. This rearrangement joins TRBV9 to TRBJ2-1; the D gene could be TRBD1 or TRBD2 (5 bases each). The length of the CDR3 is 14 residues. Germline V gives CDR1 SGDLS, CDR2 YYNGEE. Trimming took 3 bases from V and 2 from J, leaving 9 bases between them.